Each of the 26 T cell receptor beta chains below was sequenced from the same sample in a study of PD-L1 blockade in urothelial cancer. Profiling relied on immunoSEQ multiplex PCR, and the TCRdb table lists in-frame clones only, not all of them. The repertoire holds about 82,000 clones, with more than 90% as singletons. The sequences come from PBMCs, collected around atezolizumab (anti-PD-L1) treatment. These receptors were taken from a man aged 60 to 69 with urothelial cancer.

Of note for this clone: The junction does not match germline at one end; this may be a read error. The V call is TRBV7-7, the J call TRBJ2-3; 7 bases are a match to TRBD1. From germline, CDR1 is SSHAT and CDR2 FNYEAQ (reference sequence). This CDR3 has 13 residues. DNA of the CDR3: TGTGCTAGCAGCCCGGAACAGGGGTATACGCAGTATTTT. Residues: CASSPEQGYTQYF.

V and J are TRBV9 and TRBJ2-1; the D gene is possibly TRBD1 (7 bases). Trimming cost V 3 bases and J 8 bases, with 15 bases left between them. CDR1 SGDLS and CDR2 YYNGEE come from the germline V gene. This CDR3 region has 14 residues. CDR3 loop: CASSGRQGLHEQFF. DNA of the CDR3: TGTGCCAGCAGCGGTAGACAGGGACTCCATGAGCAGTTCTTC.

CDR3 protein: CASSPPRTSGRYEQFF. The CDR3 bases are TGTGCCAGCAGCCCCCCCAGGACTAGCGGGAGATACGAGCAGTTCTTC. The chain joins TRBV11-2 to TRBJ2-1, with TRBD2 identical over 13 bases. The CDR3 is 16 residues long. Germline V gives CDR1 SGHAT, CDR2 FQNNGV. Trimming cost V 5 bases and J 10 bases; bases outside gene matches: 11.

This clone was seen just once. This chain links TRBV4-1 with TRBJ2-2; 10 bases agree with TRBD1. The V gene end was trimmed by 0 bases and the J gene end by 7 bases; junction bases not matched to a gene: 5. Per germline, CDR1 MGHRA and CDR2 YSYEKL. The CDR3 runs 16 residues. CDR3 region: CASSQDVTGGIGELFF. In DNA, the CDR3 is TGCGCCAGCAGCCAAGATGTGACAGGGGGCATCGGGGAGCTGTTTTTT.

This rearrangement joins TRBV4-2 to TRBJ1-2; 7 bases map to TRBD1. CDR1 LGHNA and CDR2 YNFKEQ come from the germline V gene. The J segment lost 3 bases and the V segment lost 2 bases, leaving 9 bases of the junction unmatched. The CDR3 contains 16 residues. The CDR3 DNA reads as TGTGCCAGCAGCCAACTATGGGCAGGGGGTGACTATGGCTACACCTTC. Protein sequence: CASSQLWAGGDYGYTF.

The chain combines TRBV30 with TRBJ2-7; TRBD1 matches at 9 bases. Germline lookup yields CDR1 GTSNPN and CDR2 SVGIG (reference sequence). The trim removed 3 bases at V and 6 bases at J, leaving 6 bases unmatched. The CDR3 runs 13 residues. The DNA for the CDR3 is TGTGCCTGGAGACCGGGACAGGGCTCCGAGCAGTACTTC. The encoded protein is CAWRPGQGSEQYF.

The chain uses TRBV5-1 and TRBJ2-7, with D maybe TRBD1 (7 bases). The CDR3 runs to 14 residues. Germline-derived CDR1 and CDR2 are SGHRS and YFSETQ. The V and J ends lost 4 bases and 4 bases respectively, with 15 bases between them. The CDR3 coding sequence is TGCGCCAGCAGCGAGAGACAGGGAGGTTACGAGCAGTACTTC. It encodes CASSERQGGYEQYF.

This chain links TRBV15 with TRBJ1-3; D is possibly TRBD1 (5 bases). This CDR3 spans 16 amino acids. Germline CDR1 is LNHNV and CDR2 is YYDKDF (reference sequence). V shed 0 bases and J shed 0 bases, with 9 bases lying between them. The CDR3 sequence: CATSRDQGYSGNTIYF. CDR3 bases: TGTGCCACCAGCAGAGATCAGGGCTACTCTGGAAACACCATATATTTT.

This chain links TRBV27 with TRBJ2-5; D is unresolved. V was pared by 6 bases and J by 5 bases, with 19 bases between. CDR3 length equals 15 residues. Per the germline V gene, CDR1 is MNHEY and CDR2 is SMNVEV (reference sequence). The DNA of the CDR3 is TGTGCCAGCAGCCCTTCAAGGAGAGCGAGGGAGACCCAGTACTTC. It translates to CASSPSRRARETQYF.

This clone was detected a few times. The chain uses TRBV7-8 and TRBJ2-7; D is undetermined. The CDR3 runs 13 residues. Germline V gives CDR1 SGHVS, CDR2 FQNEAQ. The V and J ends lost 4 bases and 5 bases respectively, with 12 bases between them. CDR3 sequence: CASSSLAGHEQYF. The CDR3 DNA reads as TGTGCCAGCAGCTCGTTAGCCGGCCACGAGCAGTACTTC.

J is TRBJ2-1 and V is TRBV4-3; possibly TRBD2 for D (6 bases). The CDR3 totals 16 residues. V was cut by 2 bases and J by 2 bases, with 13 bases left in between. Germline CDR1 reads LGHNA; CDR2 reads YSLEER. CDR3 sequence: CASSQLGTSTYNEQFF. As DNA, the CDR3 is TGCGCCAGCAGCCAACTTGGGACTTCAACCTACAATGAGCAGTTCTTC.

This clone was recorded a few times. V gene TRBV7-2 combines with J gene TRBJ1-5; a weak D match, TRBD1 (6 bases). This CDR3 is built from 12 residues. Germline V CDR1 and CDR2: SGHTA, FQGNSA. Trimming removed 3 bases from V and 8 bases from J, with 8 bases in between. The CDR3 loop reads CASSFQGKPQHF. The CDR3 DNA sequence: TGTGCCAGCAGCTTTCAGGGGAAGCCCCAGCATTTT.

This chain uses TRBV9 with TRBJ2-1; 11 nucleotides match TRBD2. Trimming cost V 5 bases and J 15 bases; bases outside gene matches: 13. Per germline, CDR1 SGDLS and CDR2 YYNGEE. CDR3 length: 14 residues. This chain's CDR3 is CASSLIAGGPMPFF. The CDR3 DNA reads as TGTGCCAGCAGTCTGATAGCGGGAGGGCCTATGCCGTTCTTC.

The CDR3 coding sequence is TGCGCCAGCAGTTACACAGGGGGGGGTAAGGCCGGGGAGCTGTTTTTT. Translated: CASSYTGGGKAGELFF. The chain is built from TRBV4-3 and TRBJ2-2; D possibly corresponds to TRBD1 (8 bases). V lost 6 bases and J lost 6, with 20 bases in between. This CDR3 region has 16 residues. Germline CDR1 and CDR2: LGHNA and YSLEER.

The chain combines TRBV1 with TRBJ2-7; TRBD2, the D gene given by the table, was not confirmed from the DNA. TRBV1 is a pseudogene. There are 16 residues in the CDR3. CDR3 in amino acids: CTSSQVGTSGTYEQYF. In DNA, the CDR3 is TGCACCAGCAGCCAAGTAGGGACTAGCGGAACCTACGAGCAGTACTTC.

This clone has more than one count but fewer than ten. This sequence joins TRBV6-1 and TRBJ2-7; TRBD1 aligns across 11 bases. Germline V gene data show CDR1 as MNHNS and CDR2 as SASEGT. This CDR3 is 16 amino acids long. V dropped 3 bases and J dropped 1; count of bases not matched to a gene: 5. This CDR3 reads CASSEPGTGGSYEQYF. The CDR3 bases are TGTGCCAGCAGTGAGCCCGGGACAGGGGGGTCCTACGAGCAGTACTTC.

V and J are TRBV28 and TRBJ2-2; unclear D gene. Trimming took off 7 bases at V and 5 bases at J, with 14 bases between the two ends. From germline, CDR1 is MDHEN and CDR2 SYDVKM. This CDR3 has 14 residues. The CDR3 sequence is CASTLFVETGELFF. CDR3 DNA sequence: TGTGCCAGCACCCTTTTCGTGGAGACCGGGGAGCTGTTTTTT.

The chain is built from TRBV6-5 and TRBJ1-1; 7 bases match TRBD1. Losses at the gene ends were 5 bases for V and 1 base for J; bases not matched to a gene: 4. CDR1 and CDR2 from the germline V gene are MNHEY and SVGAGI. The CDR3 extends over 14 amino acids. The CDR3 DNA follows: TGTGCCAGCAGTGGACAGGTTGGGAACACTGAAGCTTTCTTT. This translates into CASSGQVGNTEAFF.

The V and J genes are TRBV9 and TRBJ1-1; 7 nucleotides line up with TRBD1. From germline, CDR1 is SGDLS and CDR2 YYNGEE. The V gene end was trimmed by 3 bases and the J gene end by 0 bases; junction bases not matched to a gene: 5. The length of the CDR3 is 15 residues. CDR3 nucleotides: TGTGCCAGCAGCGGATCAGGGGGATTGAACACTGAAGCTTTCTTT. Its translation is CASSGSGGLNTEAFF.

The genes are TRBV19 and TRBJ1-4; D is unresolved. The CDR3 totals 14 residues. The V gene lost 8 bases and the J gene lost 3 bases, with 13 bases spanning the gap. CDR1 and CDR2 from the germline V gene are LNHDA and SQIVND (reference sequence). The CDR3 sequence is CASVPAGSNEKLFF. DNA of the CDR3: TGTGCCAGTGTCCCGGCAGGCTCTAATGAAAAACTGTTTTTT.

This clone was detected once. The chain has TRBV7-2 and TRBJ2-2, with unresolved D. V was pared by 8 bases and J by 1 base, with 8 bases between. The CDR3 runs 13 residues. In germline, CDR1 is SGHTA, CDR2 FQGNSA. Written as DNA, the CDR3 is TGTGCCAGCCAACAGCAGAACACCGGGGAGCTGTTTTTT. Encoded protein: CASQQQNTGELFF.

V usage is TRBV4-3 and J usage is TRBJ1-1; 7 bases agree with TRBD1. CDR1 LGHNA and CDR2 YSLEER come from the germline V gene. The CDR3 spans 14 residues. Losses at the gene ends were 3 bases for V and 0 bases for J; bases not matched to a gene: 1. CDR3 amino acids: CASSQDRMNTEAFF. The CDR3, as DNA: TGCGCCAGCAGCCAGGACAGGATGAACACTGAAGCTTTCTTT.

V is TRBV27 and J is TRBJ1-2, with D unresolved. Germline V gene sequence: CDR1 MNHEY, CDR2 SMNVEV (reference sequence). This CDR3 comprises 13 residues. The V end lost 6 bases, the J end lost 1 base, and 9 bases lay between the germline ends. The CDR3 DNA sequence: TGTGCCAGCAGCCCGGGATTTAACTATGGCTACACCTTC. Protein sequence: CASSPGFNYGYTF.

The chain uses TRBV7-9 and TRBJ1-4, with a weak D call TRBD1 (6 bases). The CDR3 has 14 residues. CDR1 is SEHNR and CDR2 is FQNEAQ in the germline V gene (reference sequence). V was clipped by 6 bases and J by 8 bases, with 16 bases between them. The DNA for the CDR3 is TGTGCCAGCAGAGGCCGACAGGTAGAGGAAAAACTGTTTTTT. This translates into CASRGRQVEEKLFF. Filled out from reference TRBV7-9 and TRBJ1-4, the complete variable domain reads DTGVSQNPRHKITKRGQNVTFRCDPISEHNRLYWYRQTLGQGPEFLTYFQNEAQLEKSRLLSDRFSAERPKGSFSTLEIQRTEQGDSAMYLCASRGRQVEEKLFFGSGTQLSVL.

The CDR3 nucleotides read TGTGCCAGCAGCACCTCGACAGGGCTGAACACTGAAGCTTTCTTT. Encoded protein: CASSTSTGLNTEAFF. This rearrangement joins TRBV7-2 to TRBJ1-1; 7 bases match TRBD1. After removal of 5 bases from V and 0 bases from J, the junction contained 6 bases not matched to a gene. The CDR3 covers 15 residues. The germline V gene encodes CDR1 SGHTA and CDR2 FQGNSA.

The chain carries TRBV28 and TRBJ1-3; possible D gene TRBD1, 6 bases. The CDR3 contains 14 residues. Germline assignment: CDR1 MDHEN and CDR2 SYDVKM. Trimming shortened V by 2 bases and J by 4 bases, and 9 bases separated the two germline ends. The CDR3 region is CASSLGGAGNTIYF. The CDR3 coding sequence is TGTGCCAGCAGTTTAGGGGGCGCAGGAAACACCATATATTTT. Drawing the rest from reference TRBV28 and TRBJ1-3, the complete variable domain is DVKVTQSSRYLVKRTGEKVFLECVQDMDHENMFWYRQDPGLGLRLIYFSYDVKMKEKGDIPEGYSVSREKKERFSLILESASTNQTSMYLCASSLGGAGNTIYFGEGSWLTVV.